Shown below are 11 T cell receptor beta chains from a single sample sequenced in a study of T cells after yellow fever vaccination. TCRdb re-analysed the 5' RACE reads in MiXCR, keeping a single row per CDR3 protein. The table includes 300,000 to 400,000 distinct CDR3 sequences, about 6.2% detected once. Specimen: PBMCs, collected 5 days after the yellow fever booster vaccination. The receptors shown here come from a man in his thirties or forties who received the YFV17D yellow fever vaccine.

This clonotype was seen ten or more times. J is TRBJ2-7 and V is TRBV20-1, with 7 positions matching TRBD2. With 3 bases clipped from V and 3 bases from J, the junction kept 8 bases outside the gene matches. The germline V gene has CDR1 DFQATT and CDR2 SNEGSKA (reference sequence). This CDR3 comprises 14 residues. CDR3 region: CSARELATRYEQYF. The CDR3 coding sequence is TGCAGTGCTAGGGAACTAGCGACCCGCTACGAGCAGTACTTC.

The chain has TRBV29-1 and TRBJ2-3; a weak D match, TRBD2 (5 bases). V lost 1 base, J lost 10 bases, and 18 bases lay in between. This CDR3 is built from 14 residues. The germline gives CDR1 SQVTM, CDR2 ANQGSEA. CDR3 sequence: CSVEASGHLSPQYF. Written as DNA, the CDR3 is TGCAGCGTTGAAGCCAGCGGTCATCTGTCCCCGCAGTATTTT.

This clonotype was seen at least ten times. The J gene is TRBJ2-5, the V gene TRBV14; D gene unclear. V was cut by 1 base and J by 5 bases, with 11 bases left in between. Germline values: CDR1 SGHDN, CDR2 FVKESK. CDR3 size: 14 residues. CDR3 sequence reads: CASSQGGRHETQYF. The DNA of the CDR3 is TGTGCCAGCAGCCAAGGTGGAAGGCACGAGACCCAGTACTTC.

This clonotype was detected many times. DNA of the CDR3: TGCAGTGCTAGAGTCGGGACGAGTAATAGCAATCAGCCCCAGCATTTT. Protein product: CSARVGTSNSNQPQHF. This chain joins TRBV20-1 and TRBJ1-5; a possible D gene is TRBD1 (5 bases). Deletions cut 1 base from V and 0 bases from J, with 13 bases between. Germline V lookup: CDR1 DFQATT, CDR2 SNEGSKA (reference sequence). The CDR3 spans 16 residues.

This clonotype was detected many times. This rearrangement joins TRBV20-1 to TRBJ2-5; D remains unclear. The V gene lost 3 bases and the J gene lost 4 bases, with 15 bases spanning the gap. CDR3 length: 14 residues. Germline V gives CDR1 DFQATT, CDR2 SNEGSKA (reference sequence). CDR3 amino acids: CSASVGFWGETQYF. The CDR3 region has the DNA TGCAGTGCTAGTGTCGGCTTCTGGGGAGAGACCCAGTACTTC.

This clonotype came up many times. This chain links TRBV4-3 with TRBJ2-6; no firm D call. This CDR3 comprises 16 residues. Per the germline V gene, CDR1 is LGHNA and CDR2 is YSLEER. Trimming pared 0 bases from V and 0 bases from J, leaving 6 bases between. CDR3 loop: CASSQEPASGANVLTF. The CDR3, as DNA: TGCGCCAGCAGCCAAGAGCCAGCCTCTGGGGCCAACGTCCTGACTTTC.

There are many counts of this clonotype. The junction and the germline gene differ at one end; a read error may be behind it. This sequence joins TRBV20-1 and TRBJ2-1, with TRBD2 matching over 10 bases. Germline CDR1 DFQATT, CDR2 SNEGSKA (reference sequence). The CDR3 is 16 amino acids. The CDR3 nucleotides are TGCTGTGCTAGAGATCATTCTAGCGGGAGCGGCAATGAGCAGTTCTTC. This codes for CCARDHSSGSGNEQFF.

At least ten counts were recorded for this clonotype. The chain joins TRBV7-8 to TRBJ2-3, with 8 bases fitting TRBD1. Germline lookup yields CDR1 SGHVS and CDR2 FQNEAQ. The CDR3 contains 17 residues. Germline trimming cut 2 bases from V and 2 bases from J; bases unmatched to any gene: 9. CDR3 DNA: TGTGCCAGCAGCTTACCTAGAGGACAGGGAAACACAGATACGCAGTATTTT. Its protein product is CASSLPRGQGNTDTQYF.

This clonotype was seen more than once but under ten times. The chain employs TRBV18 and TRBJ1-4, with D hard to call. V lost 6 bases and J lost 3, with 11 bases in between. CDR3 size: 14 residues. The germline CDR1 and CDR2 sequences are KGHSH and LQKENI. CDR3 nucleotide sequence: TGTGCCAGCTCTTCCCGTATGGCTAATGAAAAACTGTTTTTT. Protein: CASSSRMANEKLFF.

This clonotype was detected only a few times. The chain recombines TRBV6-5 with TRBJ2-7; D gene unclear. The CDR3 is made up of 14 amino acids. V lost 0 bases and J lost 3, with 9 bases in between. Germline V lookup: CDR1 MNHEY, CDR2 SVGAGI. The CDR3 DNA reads TGTGCCAGCAGTTACTCGTCTCGCGGCTACGAGCAGTACTTC. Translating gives CASSYSSRGYEQYF.

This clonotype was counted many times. The CDR3 DNA follows: TGTGCCAGTCAAGAGAACCCCGGGTGGGCCGGGGAGCTGTTTTTT. The encoded protein is CASQENPGWAGELFF. This chain links TRBV6-1 with TRBJ2-2; D not certain. From germline, CDR1 is MNHNS and CDR2 SASEGT. Trimming removed 9 bases from V and 6 bases from J, with 20 bases in between. This CDR3 comprises 15 residues.